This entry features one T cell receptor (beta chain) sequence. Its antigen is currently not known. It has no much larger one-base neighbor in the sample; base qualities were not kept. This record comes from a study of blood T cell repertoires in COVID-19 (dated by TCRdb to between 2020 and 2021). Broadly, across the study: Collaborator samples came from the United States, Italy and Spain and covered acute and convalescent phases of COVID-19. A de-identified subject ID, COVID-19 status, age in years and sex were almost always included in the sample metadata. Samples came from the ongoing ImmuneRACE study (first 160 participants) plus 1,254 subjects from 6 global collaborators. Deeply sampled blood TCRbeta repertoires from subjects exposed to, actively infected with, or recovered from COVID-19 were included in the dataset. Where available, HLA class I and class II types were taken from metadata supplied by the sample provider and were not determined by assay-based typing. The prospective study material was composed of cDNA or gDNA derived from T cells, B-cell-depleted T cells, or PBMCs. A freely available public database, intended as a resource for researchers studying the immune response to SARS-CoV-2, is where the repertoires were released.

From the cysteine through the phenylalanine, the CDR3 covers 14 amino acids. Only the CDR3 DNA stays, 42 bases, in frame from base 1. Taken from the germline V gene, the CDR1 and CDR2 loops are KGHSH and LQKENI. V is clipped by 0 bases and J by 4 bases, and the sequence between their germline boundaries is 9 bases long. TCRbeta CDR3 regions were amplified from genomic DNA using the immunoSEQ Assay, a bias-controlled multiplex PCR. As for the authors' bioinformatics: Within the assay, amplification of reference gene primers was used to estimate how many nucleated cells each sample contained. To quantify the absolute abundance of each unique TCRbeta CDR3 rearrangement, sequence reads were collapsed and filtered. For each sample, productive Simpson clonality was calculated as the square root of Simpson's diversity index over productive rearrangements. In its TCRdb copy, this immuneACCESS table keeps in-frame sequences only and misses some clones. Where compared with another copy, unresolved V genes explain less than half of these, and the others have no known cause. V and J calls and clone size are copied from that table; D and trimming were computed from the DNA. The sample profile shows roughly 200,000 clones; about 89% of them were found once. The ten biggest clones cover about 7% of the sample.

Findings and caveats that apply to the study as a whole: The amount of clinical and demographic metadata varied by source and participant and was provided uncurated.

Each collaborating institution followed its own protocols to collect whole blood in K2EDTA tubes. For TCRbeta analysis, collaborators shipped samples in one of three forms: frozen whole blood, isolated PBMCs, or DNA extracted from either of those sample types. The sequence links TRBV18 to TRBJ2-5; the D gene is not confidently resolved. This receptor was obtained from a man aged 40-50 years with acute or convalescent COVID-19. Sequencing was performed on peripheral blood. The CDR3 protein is CASSPPSVSETQYF. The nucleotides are TGTGCCAGCTCACCACCTAGTGTATCAGAGACCCAGTACTTC. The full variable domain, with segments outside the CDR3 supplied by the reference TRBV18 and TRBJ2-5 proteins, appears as NAGVMQNPRHLVRRRGQEARLRCSPMKGHSHVYWYRQLPEEGLKFMVYLQKENIIDESGMPKERFSAEFPKEGPSILRIQQVVRGDSAAYFCASSPPSVSETQYFGPGTRLLVL.